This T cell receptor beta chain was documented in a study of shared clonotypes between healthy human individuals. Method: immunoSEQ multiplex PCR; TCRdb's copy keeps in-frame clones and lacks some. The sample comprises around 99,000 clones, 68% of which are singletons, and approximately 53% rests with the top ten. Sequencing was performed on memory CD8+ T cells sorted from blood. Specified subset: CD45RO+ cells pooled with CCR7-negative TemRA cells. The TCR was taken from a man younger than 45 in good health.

The CDR3 DNA follows: TGTGCCAGCAGCACCATACCACAAACAGGCATTAACTATGGCTACACCTTC. Amino acid sequence: CASSTIPQTGINYGYTF. The chain employs TRBV7-9 and TRBJ1-2; TRBD1 might be the D (5 bases). CDR1 SEHNR and CDR2 FQNEAQ come from the germline V gene (reference sequence). Between the trimmed V and J ends, which lost 5 bases and 1 base, there was a span of 20 bases. The CDR3 totals 17 residues. The whole variable domain, filled in from reference TRBV7-9 and TRBJ1-2, reads DTGVSQNPRHKITKRGQNVTFRCDPISEHNRLYWYRQTLGQGPEFLTYFQNEAQLEKSRLLSDRFSAERPKGSFSTLEIQRTEQGDSAMYLCASSTIPQTGINYGYTFGSGTRLTVV.